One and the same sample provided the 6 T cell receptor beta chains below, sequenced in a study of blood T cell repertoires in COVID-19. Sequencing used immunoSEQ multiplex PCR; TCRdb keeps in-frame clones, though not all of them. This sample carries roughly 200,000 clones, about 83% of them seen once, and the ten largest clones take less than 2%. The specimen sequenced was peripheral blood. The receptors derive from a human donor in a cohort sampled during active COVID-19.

This CDR3 is CASSEGQGPTGELFF. The CDR3 bases are TGTGCCAGCAGCGAGGGACAGGGCCCGACCGGGGAGCTGTTTTTT. The chain carries TRBV9 and TRBJ2-2; 9 bases match TRBD1. This CDR3 has 15 amino acids. The trim removed 3 bases at V and 5 bases at J, leaving 5 bases unmatched. CDR1 is SGDLS, CDR2 YYNGEE, per germline.

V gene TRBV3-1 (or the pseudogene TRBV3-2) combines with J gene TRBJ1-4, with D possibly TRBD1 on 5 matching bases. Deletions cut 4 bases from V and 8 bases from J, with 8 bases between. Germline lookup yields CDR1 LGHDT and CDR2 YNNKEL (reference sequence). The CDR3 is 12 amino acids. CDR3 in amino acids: CASSLGGEKLFF. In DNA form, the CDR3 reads TGTGCCAGCAGCCTCGGGGGGGAAAAACTGTTTTTT.

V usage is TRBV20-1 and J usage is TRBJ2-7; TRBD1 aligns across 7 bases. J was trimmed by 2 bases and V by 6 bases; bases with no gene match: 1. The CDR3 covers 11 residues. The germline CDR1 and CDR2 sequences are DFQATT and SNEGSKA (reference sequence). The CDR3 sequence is CSARGTYEQYF. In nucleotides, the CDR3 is TGCAGTGCCAGGGGGACCTACGAGCAGTACTTC.

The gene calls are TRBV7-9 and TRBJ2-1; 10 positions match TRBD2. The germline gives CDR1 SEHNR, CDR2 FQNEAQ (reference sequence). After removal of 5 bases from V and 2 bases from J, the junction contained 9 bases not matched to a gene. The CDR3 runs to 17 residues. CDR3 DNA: TGTGCCAGCAGCACTACCTTAGCGGGAGGTGCCTACAATGAGCAGTTCTTC. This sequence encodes CASSTTLAGGAYNEQFF.

CDR3 sequence reads: CASSPPGDQPQHF. The CDR3 DNA reads as TGTGCCAGCTCACCACCGGGCGATCAGCCCCAGCATTTT. The genes are TRBV18 and TRBJ1-5; D gene ambiguous. CDR3 length: 13 amino acids. CDR1 KGHSH and CDR2 LQKENI come from the germline V gene. The ends were cut back, 0 bases at V and 5 bases at J, with 5 bases in the middle.

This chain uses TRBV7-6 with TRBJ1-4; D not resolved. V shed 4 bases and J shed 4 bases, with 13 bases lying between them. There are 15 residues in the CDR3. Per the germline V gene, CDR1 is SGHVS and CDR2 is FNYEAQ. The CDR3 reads CASSSLAGFNEKLFF. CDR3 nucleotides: TGTGCCAGCAGCTCCCTCGCAGGCTTTAATGAAAAACTGTTTTTT.